A selection of T cell receptor beta chains follows, all from one sample in a study of blood T cell repertoires in COVID-19. Some clones are missing from TCRdb's copy, which holds only in-frame ones; the method was immunoSEQ multiplex PCR. The table includes roughly 150,000 clones, over 75% detected once. Sequences were obtained from peripheral blood. Receptors were obtained from a man between 45 and 60 years old with acute or convalescent COVID-19. Each CDR3 is given with its conserved first and last residue. Each record gives: clone size, V gene, D gene, J gene, CDR3 protein, CDR3 DNA. The D gene is left open where the match is weak. Size is stated for part of the rows, as once, few or many counts, or as a class when the clone is expanded.

>.|TRBV27|TRBD1|TRBJ1-2
CASGTGKGYTF
TGTGCCAGCGGGACAGGGAAGGGCTACACCTTC
>once|TRBV5-1|TRBD1|TRBJ2-3
CASSWGARGSTDTQYF
TGCGCCAGCAGCTGGGGAGCCAGGGGGAGCACAGATACGCAGTATTTT
>.|TRBV19|TRBD1|TRBJ1-1
CASSFQGAGEAFF
TGTGCCAGTAGTTTTCAGGGGGCGGGTGAAGCTTTCTTT
>.|TRBV7-8|.|TRBJ1-5
CASSYLGIQPQHF
TGTGCCAGCAGCTACCTCGGGATTCAGCCCCAGCATTTT
>.|TRBV4-1|TRBD1|TRBJ2-7
CASSQEGQGFYEQYF
TGCGCCAGCAGCCAAGAAGGACAGGGATTCTACGAGCAGTACTTC
>.|TRBV27|TRBD1|TRBJ1-5
CASSHRGQSHQPQHF
TGTGCCAGCAGTCACAGGGGCCAAAGTCATCAGCCCCAGCATTTT
>.|TRBV29-1|.|TRBJ2-2
CSVESGYNTGELFF
TGCAGCGTTGAATCAGGGTACAACACCGGGGAGCTGTTTTTT
>once|TRBV7-3|TRBD2|TRBJ2-7
CASSVAGGAYEQYF
TGTGCCAGCAGCGTAGCGGGGGGAGCCTACGAGCAGTACTTC
>.|TRBV28|TRBD1|TRBJ1-1
CASSLGDRGYTEAFF
TGTGCCAGCAGTTTGGGGGACAGGGGCTACACTGAAGCTTTCTTT
>.|TRBV5-4|.|TRBJ1-2
CASSRTDNYGYTF
TGTGCCAGCAGCCGTACAGATAACTATGGCTACACCTTC
>.|TRBV5-1|TRBD2|TRBJ2-1
CASSLASGGLPGEQFF
TGCGCCAGCAGCTTGGCTAGCGGGGGGTTACCGGGTGAGCAGTTCTTC
>few|TRBV6-5|TRBD1|TRBJ1-2
CASSYSTGADYGYTF
TGTGCCAGCAGTTACTCCACAGGGGCGGACTATGGCTACACCTTC
>.|TRBV10-2|TRBD1|TRBJ2-3
CASTGQASTDTQYF
TGCGCCAGCACAGGACAGGCCAGCACAGATACGCAGTATTTT
>.|TRBV5-6|TRBD1|TRBJ1-6
CASSTGTGTSPLHF
TGTGCCAGCAGCACCGGGACAGGGACTTCACCCCTCCACTTT
>.|TRBV2|.|TRBJ1-5
CASSDQERYQPQHF
TGTGCCAGCAGTGACCAGGAGCGGTATCAGCCCCAGCATTTT
>.|TRBV5-8|.|TRBJ1-1
CASTILSGEAFF
TGTGCCAGCACCATCCTTTCGGGGGAAGCTTTCTTT